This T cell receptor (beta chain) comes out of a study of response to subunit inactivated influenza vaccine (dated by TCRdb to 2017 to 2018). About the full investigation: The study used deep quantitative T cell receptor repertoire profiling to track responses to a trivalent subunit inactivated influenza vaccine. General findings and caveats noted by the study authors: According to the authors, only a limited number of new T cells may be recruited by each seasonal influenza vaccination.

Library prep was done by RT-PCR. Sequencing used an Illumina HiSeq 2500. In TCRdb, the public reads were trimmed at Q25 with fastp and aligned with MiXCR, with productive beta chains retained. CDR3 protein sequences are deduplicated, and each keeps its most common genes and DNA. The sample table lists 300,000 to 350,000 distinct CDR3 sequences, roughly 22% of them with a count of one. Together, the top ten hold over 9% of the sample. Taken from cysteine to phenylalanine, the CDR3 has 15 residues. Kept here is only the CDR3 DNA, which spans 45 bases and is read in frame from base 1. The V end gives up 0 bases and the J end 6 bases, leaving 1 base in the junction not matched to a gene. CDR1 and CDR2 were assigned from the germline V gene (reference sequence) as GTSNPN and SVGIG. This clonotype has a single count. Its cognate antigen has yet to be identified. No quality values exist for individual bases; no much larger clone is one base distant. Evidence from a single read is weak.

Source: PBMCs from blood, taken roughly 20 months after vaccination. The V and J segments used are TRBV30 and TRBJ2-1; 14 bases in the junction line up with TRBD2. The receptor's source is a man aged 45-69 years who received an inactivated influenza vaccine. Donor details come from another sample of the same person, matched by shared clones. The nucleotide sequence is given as TGTGCCTGGAGTGTAGGGACTAGCGGGAGCAATGAGCAGTTCTTC. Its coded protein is CAWSVGTSGSNEQFF.